The TCR beta chain described here comes from a study of blood T cell repertoires in COVID-19. In the study overall: The United States, Italy and Spain supplied acute and convalescent COVID-19 samples. The analysed material was cDNA or gDNA that came from T cells, B-cell-depleted T cells, or PBMCs.

This CDR3 has 15 amino acids. V dropped 0 bases and J dropped 7; count of bases not matched to a gene: 8. Germline V gene data show CDR1 as MGHRA and CDR2 as YSYEKL. Authors' data handling: Amplification from reference gene primers served as the basis for estimated nucleated cell counts. Only in-frame clones appear in the TCRdb table, and some are missing; sequencing was by immunoSEQ multiplex PCR. The V and J calls and clone size were taken over from that table, and D and trimming were inferred from the DNA. The profile covers some 350,000 clones, with 85% to 90% appearing a single time and approximately 6.2% taken by the ten largest.

The TCR sequence derives from a man aged 18 to 30 with active or convalescent COVID-19. The V call is TRBV4-1, the J call TRBJ1-1, with 7 bases lining up with TRBD1. Sequenced input: peripheral blood. The CDR3: CASSQEWARGSEAFF. DNA for the CDR3: TGCGCCAGCAGCCAAGAATGGGCCAGGGGGAGTGAAGCTTTCTTT.